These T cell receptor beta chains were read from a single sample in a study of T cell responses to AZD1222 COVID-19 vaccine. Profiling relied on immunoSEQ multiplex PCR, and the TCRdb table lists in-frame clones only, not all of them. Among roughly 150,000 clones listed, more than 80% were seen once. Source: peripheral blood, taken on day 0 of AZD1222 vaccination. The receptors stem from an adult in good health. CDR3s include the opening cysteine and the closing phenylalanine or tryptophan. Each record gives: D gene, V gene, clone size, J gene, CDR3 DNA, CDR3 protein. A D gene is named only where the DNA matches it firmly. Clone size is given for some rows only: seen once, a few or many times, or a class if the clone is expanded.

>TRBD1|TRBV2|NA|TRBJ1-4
TGTGCCAGCAGTGAAGCCGGGACAGGATCTGCAACTAATGAAAAACTGTTTTTT
CASSEAGTGSATNEKLFF
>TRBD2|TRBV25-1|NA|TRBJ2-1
TGTGCCAGCAGTTTAAGCGGGGGACCCTACAATGAGCAGTTCTTC
CASSLSGGPYNEQFF
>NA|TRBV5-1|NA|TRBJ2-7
TGCGCCAGCAGCTTACGGCAGGGAGCCCCTTACGAGCAGTACTTC
CASSLRQGAPYEQYF
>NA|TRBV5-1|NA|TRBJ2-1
TGCGCCAGCAGCTTGGCTGGGGCAAACAATGAGCAGTTCTTC
CASSLAGANNEQFF
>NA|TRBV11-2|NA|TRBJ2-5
TGTGCCAGCAGCTTATCGGGGGCCAAAGAGACCCAGTACTTC
CASSLSGAKETQYF
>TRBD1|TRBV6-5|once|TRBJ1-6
TGTGCCAGCAGTTACTCGGCGGACAGGGCTGATTCACCCCTCCACTTT
CASSYSADRADSPLHF
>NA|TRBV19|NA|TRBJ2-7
TGTGCCAGTAGTACGGGGGACAGAGCCCCTTCCGAGCAGTACTTC
CASSTGDRAPSEQYF
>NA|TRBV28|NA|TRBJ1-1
TGTGCCAGCAGTTTAGGAGGGGCCATGAACACTGAAGCTTTCTTT
CASSLGGAMNTEAFF
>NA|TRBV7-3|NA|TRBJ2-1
TGTGCCAGCAGCTTGGGGGGGCCACGAAATGAGCAGTTCTTC
CASSLGGPRNEQFF
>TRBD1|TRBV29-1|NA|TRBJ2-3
TGCAGCGCCACGGGACAGGGTCCAGATACGCAGTATTTT
CSATGQGPDTQYF
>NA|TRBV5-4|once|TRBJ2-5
TGTGCCAGCAGCTCTGGGGGTTTCGGGGTTGAGACCCAGTACTTC
CASSSGGFGVETQYF
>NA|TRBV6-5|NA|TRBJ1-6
TGTGCCAGCAGTTACGGTTCAGGGGTGAATTCACCCCTCCACTTT
CASSYGSGVNSPLHF
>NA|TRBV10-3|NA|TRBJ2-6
TGTGCCATCAGTGACAGGGCCACTGGGGCCAACGTCCTGACTTTC
CAISDRATGANVLTF
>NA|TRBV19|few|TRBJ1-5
TGTGCCAGTAGCTGGGGGGACCTAAGAGGAAGTCAGCCCCAGCATTTT
CASSWGDLRGSQPQHF
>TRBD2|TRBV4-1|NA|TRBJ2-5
TGCGCCAGCAGCCACCTCACTAGCGGGGGGGTACAAGAGACCCAGTACTTC
CASSHLTSGGVQETQYF
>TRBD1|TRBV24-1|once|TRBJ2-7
TGTGCCACCAGTGATCCCCGACAGGGGGAGCAGTACTTC
CATSDPRQGEQYF
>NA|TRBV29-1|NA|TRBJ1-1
TGCAGCGTGGCAGGGTCGTTGGCTTTCTTT
CSVAGSLAFF